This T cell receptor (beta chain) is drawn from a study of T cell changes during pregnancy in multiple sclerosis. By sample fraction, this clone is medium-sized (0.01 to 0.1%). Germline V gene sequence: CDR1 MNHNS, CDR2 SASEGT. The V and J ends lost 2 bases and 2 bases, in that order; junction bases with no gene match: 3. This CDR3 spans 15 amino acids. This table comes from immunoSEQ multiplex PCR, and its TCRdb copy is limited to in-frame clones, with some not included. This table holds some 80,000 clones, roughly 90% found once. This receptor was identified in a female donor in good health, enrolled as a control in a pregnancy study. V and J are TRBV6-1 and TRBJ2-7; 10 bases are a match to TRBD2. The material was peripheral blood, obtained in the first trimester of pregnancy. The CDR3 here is CASSELAGGAYEQYF. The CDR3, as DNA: TGTGCCAGCAGTGAATTAGCGGGAGGTGCCTACGAGCAGTACTTC.